The 29 T cell receptor beta chains below come from one sample, sequenced in a study of shared T cell receptors in the human thymus. Generated by immunoSEQ multiplex PCR, the TCRdb table keeps only in-frame clones and is missing some. The sample includes approximately 660,000 clones, roughly 90% of them seen just once. These data are also associated with another study on human thymus T cells.

The specimen was thymocytes. The source of these receptors is a boy under three years old with a congenital heart defect.

The chain recombines TRBV30 with TRBJ2-2; TRBD2 matches at 7 bases. V shed 6 bases, J shed 6 bases, and the junction held 13 bases outside the gene matches. CDR1 and CDR2 (germline): GTSNPN, SVGIG (reference sequence). The CDR3 is 15 residues long. CDR3 DNA sequence: TGTGCCTGTCGACGGGCGGGAGTGGTGGCCGGGGAGCTGTTTTTT. It translates to CACRRAGVVAGELFF. Full variable domain (missing parts from reference TRBV30 and TRBJ2-2): SQTIHQWPATLVQPVGSPLSLECTVEGTSNPNLYWYRQAAGRGLQLLFYSVGIGQISSEVPQNLSASRPQDRQFILSSKKLLLSDSGFYLCACRRAGVVAGELFFGEGSRLTVL.

The V call is TRBV1, the J call TRBJ2-3; the table's D gene call, TRBD2, was not cross checked with the DNA. TRBV1 is a pseudogene segment. The CDR3 is 16 amino acids. The CDR3 coding sequence is TGCACCAGCAGCCTCTCCTGGCGACGGGGCACAGATACGCAGTATTTT. Its translation: CTSSLSWRRGTDTQYF.

The rearrangement uses TRBV5-1 and TRBJ2-1; D remains ambiguous. Between the trimmed V and J ends, which lost 4 bases and 0 bases, there was a span of 14 bases. The CDR3 runs 16 residues. The germline V gene has CDR1 SGHRS and CDR2 YFSETQ. In nucleotides, the CDR3 is TGCGCCAGCAGCGATGACAAGCTGGGCTCCTACAATGAGCAGTTCTTC. Protein: CASSDDKLGSYNEQFF. Based on the CDR3 plus reference TRBV5-1 and TRBJ2-1, the full variable domain is KAGVTQTPRYLIKTRGQQVTLSCSPISGHRSVSWYQQTPGQGLQFLFEYFSETQRNKGNFPGRFSGRQFSNSRSEMNVSTLELGDSALYLCASSDDKLGSYNEQFFGPGTRLTVL.

The rearrangement links TRBV7-9 to TRBJ1-1; D possibly corresponds to TRBD1 (6 bases). Germline CDR1 and CDR2: SEHNR and FQNEAQ (reference sequence). The CDR3 runs 12 residues. Trimming left V 1 base short and J 9 bases short, with 9 bases between. The CDR3 DNA reads TGTGCCAGCAGCTTAGTCGGGGGGCAAGCTTTCTTT. It codes for CASSLVGGQAFF.

This chain connects TRBV27 to TRBJ2-7; D is undetermined. Looked up from germline, CDR1 is MNHEY and CDR2 is SMNVEV (reference sequence). Trimming took 10 bases from V and 6 from J, leaving 16 bases between them. The CDR3 is 12 amino acids. The CDR3 DNA is TGTGCCACTCGTTCCTTGTTGGCCGAGCAGTACTTC. It yields the protein CATRSLLAEQYF.

The chain uses TRBV7-6 and TRBJ2-5; D call uncertain. The CDR3 is 14 amino acids. CDR1 is SGHVS, CDR2 FNYEAQ, per germline. The ends were cut back, 1 base at V and 5 bases at J, with 11 bases in the middle. The CDR3 loop reads CASSLVETVETQYF. The DNA for the CDR3 is TGTGCCAGCAGCTTAGTAGAGACTGTTGAGACCCAGTACTTC.

The CDR3 nucleotides are TGTGCCAGCAGGGCGACAAGTCTCAACTATGGCTACACCTTC. Protein: CASRATSLNYGYTF. This chain connects TRBV2 to TRBJ1-2; D not certain. This CDR3 region has 14 residues. Trimming cost V 6 bases and J 2 bases, with 13 bases left between them. Per the germline V gene, CDR1 is SNHLY and CDR2 is FYNNEI.

The chain carries TRBV11-2 and TRBJ2-1, with TRBD2 identical over 10 bases. This CDR3 has 18 residues. The germline V gene encodes CDR1 SGHAT and CDR2 FQNNGV. Unmatched junction bases numbered 11, after V lost 1 base and J lost 5 bases. Written as DNA, the CDR3 is TGTGCCAGCAGCTTAGTAGCGGGAGGACCAAAGAGTGACAATGAGCAGTTCTTC. As protein: CASSLVAGGPKSDNEQFF.

The chain recombines TRBV5-1 with TRBJ2-1; TRBD2 agrees at 8 bases. J lost 2 bases, V lost 0 bases, and 4 bases had no gene match. The germline gives CDR1 SGHRS, CDR2 YFSETQ. CDR3 length equals 16 residues. DNA for the CDR3: TGCGCCAGCAGCTTGGTCGGGAGGGTTCCCTACAATGAGCAGTTCTTC. Translation gives CASSLVGRVPYNEQFF.

J is TRBJ2-2 and V is TRBV14, with TRBD1 identical over 8 bases. V lost 0 bases, J lost 7 bases, and 7 bases stayed unmatched. The CDR3 spans 16 residues. Germline V gives CDR1 SGHDN, CDR2 FVKESK. Here the CDR3 DNA reads TGTGCCAGCAGCCAAGACGGGGACAGGTCCGGCGGGGAGCTGTTTTTT. Translating it yields CASSQDGDRSGGELFF.

In this sample, this clone turned up once. J is TRBJ2-3 and V is TRBV5-1, with 8 nucleotides matching TRBD1. The junction had 6 bases not matched to a gene; V was cut back by 3 bases and J by 3 bases. Germline values: CDR1 SGHRS, CDR2 YFSETQ. The CDR3 is 15 residues long. The CDR3 DNA follows: TGCGCCAGCAGCTGGACAGGGATAAAGACAGATACGCAGTATTTT. Translating it yields CASSWTGIKTDTQYF.

The rearrangement joins TRBV30 to TRBJ2-1; TRBD2 matches 12 bases. J lost 0 bases, V lost 2 bases, and 5 bases had no gene match. Germline V gene sequence: CDR1 GTSNPN, CDR2 SVGIG (reference sequence). The CDR3 loop spans 17 amino acids. CDR3 nucleotide sequence: TGTGCCTGGAGTCCCGGGACTAGCGGGTTCTCCTACAATGAGCAGTTCTTC. The encoded protein is CAWSPGTSGFSYNEQFF.

This sequence joins TRBV7-9 and TRBJ2-1; D is perhaps TRBD2 (5 bases). In germline, CDR1 is SEHNR, CDR2 FQNEAQ (reference sequence). V shed 2 bases and J shed 5 bases, with 16 bases lying between them. The CDR3 loop spans 16 amino acids. CDR3 sequence reads: CASSLLLAASHNEQFF. The DNA for the CDR3 is TGTGCCAGCAGCTTACTCCTAGCAGCAAGTCACAATGAGCAGTTCTTC. Full variable domain (rest looked up from reference TRBV7-9 and TRBJ2-1): DTGVSQNPRHKITKRGQNVTFRCDPISEHNRLYWYRQTLGQGPEFLTYFQNEAQLEKSRLLSDRFSAERPKGSFSTLEIQRTEQGDSAMYLCASSLLLAASHNEQFFGPGTRLTVL.

V gene TRBV4-2 combines with J gene TRBJ2-5; 7 nucleotides agree with TRBD1. Germline values: CDR1 LGHNA, CDR2 YNFKEQ. This CDR3 region has 16 residues. Trimming removed 1 base from V and 5 bases from J; junction bases left unmatched: 10. The CDR3 protein is CASSQAIPDRAETQYF. The CDR3 coding sequence is TGTGCCAGCAGCCAAGCTATCCCTGACAGGGCGGAGACCCAGTACTTC.

This clone showed up just a few times. J is TRBJ2-7 and V is TRBV21-1; the table names TRBD2, a call not compared with the DNA. TRBV21-1 has pseudogene status. CDR3 size: 20 residues. The CDR3 protein is CASSKPPRTRTSGLPYEQYF. CDR3 nucleotides: TGTGCCAGCAGCAAACCCCCCAGAACTAGGACTAGCGGGCTCCCCTACGAGCAGTACTTC.

This chain links TRBV11-2 with TRBJ2-1; 10 nucleotides match TRBD2. In germline, CDR1 is SGHAT, CDR2 FQNNGV. Germline trimming cut 3 bases from V and 0 bases from J; bases unmatched to any gene: 2. The CDR3 runs to 16 residues. CDR3 sequence: CASSFSGRLSYNEQFF. For the CDR3, the DNA is TGTGCCAGCAGCTTTAGCGGGAGGCTCTCCTACAATGAGCAGTTCTTC.

V gene TRBV14 combines with J gene TRBJ2-5; D is undetermined. Trimming stripped 2 bases from V and 5 bases from J, with 9 bases between. The CDR3 is 13 amino acids. CDR1 SGHDN and CDR2 FVKESK come from the germline V gene. The CDR3 here is CASSQLAPETQYF. In DNA form, the CDR3 reads TGTGCCAGCAGCCAATTAGCCCCTGAGACCCAGTACTTC.

This clone was picked up one time. The CDR3: CASSEAYTNGQGHLSNQPQHF. CDR3 nucleotide sequence: TGTGCCAGCAGTGAAGCATATACAAATGGACAGGGCCATCTTAGCAATCAGCCCCAGCATTTT. The chain couples TRBV6-1 to TRBJ1-5, with TRBD1 identical over 8 bases. CDR1 is MNHNS and CDR2 is SASEGT in the germline V gene. The V gene end was trimmed by 0 bases and the J gene end by 0 bases; junction bases not matched to a gene: 16. CDR3 length equals 21 residues.

The chain joins TRBV7-9 to TRBJ1-2, with a tentative D call TRBD1 (5 bases). Germline assignment: CDR1 SEHNR and CDR2 FQNEAQ (reference sequence). This CDR3 has 18 residues. V lost 5 bases and J lost 4, with 26 bases in between. The CDR3 bases are TGTGCCAGCAGCCCGGCGAGGACAAGCCCTCTCTTACCCTATGGCTACACCTTC. The encoded protein is CASSPARTSPLLPYGYTF.

Notes on this clone: At one boundary the junction diverges from the germline segment, which might be a read error. The rearrangement links TRBV5-1 to TRBJ2-1, with TRBD1 as a possible D gene (5 bases). Looked up from germline, CDR1 is SGHRS and CDR2 is YFSETQ. The CDR3 runs to 12 residues. CDR3 protein: CASSLEGSTSIF. The DNA of the CDR3 is TGCGCCAGCAGCTTGGAGGGGTCTACATCAATCTTC.

J is TRBJ2-3 and V is TRBV10-1, with a possible D match to TRBD2 (6 bases). The CDR3 totals 14 residues. Trimming took 6 bases from V and 0 from J, leaving 10 bases between them. Germline CDR1 WNHNN, CDR2 SYGVQD (reference sequence). CDR3 DNA: TGCGCCAGCAGCTTGGGGAGGAGCACAGATACGCAGTATTTT. Translation: CASSLGRSTDTQYF.

The chain uses TRBV27 and TRBJ2-2; 13 nucleotides line up with TRBD2. The J segment lost 5 bases and the V segment lost 1 base, leaving 4 bases of the junction unmatched. The CDR3 spans 17 residues. CDR1 is MNHEY, CDR2 SMNVEV, per germline (reference sequence). The CDR3 sequence is CASSLLGLAGRTGELFF. CDR3 DNA: TGTGCCAGCAGTTTATTGGGACTAGCGGGAAGGACCGGGGAGCTGTTTTTT.

This sequence joins TRBV30 and TRBJ2-1, with 8 bases lining up with TRBD2. Germline-derived CDR1 and CDR2 are GTSNPN and SVGIG (reference sequence). V lost 3 bases, J lost 8 bases, and 12 bases stayed unmatched. This CDR3 comprises 15 residues. The CDR3 region is CAWSAPGLVLYEQFF. Here the CDR3 DNA reads TGTGCCTGGAGCGCTCCGGGACTAGTTTTGTATGAGCAGTTCTTC. Filled out from reference TRBV30 and TRBJ2-1, the complete variable domain reads SQTIHQWPATLVQPVGSPLSLECTVEGTSNPNLYWYRQAAGRGLQLLFYSVGIGQISSEVPQNLSASRPQDRQFILSSKKLLLSDSGFYLCAWSAPGLVLYEQFFGPGTRLTVL.

The chain carries TRBV5-8 and TRBJ1-5; unclear D gene. Germline V gene lookup returns CDR1 SGHTS and CDR2 YDEGEE. Trimming pared 4 bases from V and 1 base from J, leaving 18 bases between. The CDR3 runs 17 residues. The CDR3, as DNA: TGTGCCAGCAGCCTCCTAGGGAGGTCGGGGAGCAATCAGCCCCAGCATTTT. It is translated as CASSLLGRSGSNQPQHF. The variable domain in full, completed from reference TRBV5-8 and TRBJ1-5, reads EAGVTQSPTHLIKTRGQQATLRCSPISGHTSVYWYQQALGLGLQFLLWYDEGEERNRGNFPPRFSGRQFPNYSSELNVNALELEDSALYLCASSLLGRSGSNQPQHFGDGTRLSIL.

V and J are TRBV5-5 and TRBJ2-1, with a possible D match to TRBD1 (5 bases). V was clipped by 4 bases and J by 6 bases, with 11 bases between them. Germline V gives CDR1 SGHKS, CDR2 YYEKEE (reference sequence). The CDR3 consists of 13 residues. CDR3 loop: CASSLGRGNEQFF. Written as DNA, the CDR3 is TGTGCCAGCAGCCTAGGAAGGGGCAATGAGCAGTTCTTC.

The rearrangement links TRBV7-9 to TRBJ2-1; D possibly corresponds to TRBD2 (5 bases). CDR1 and CDR2 from the germline V gene are SEHNR and FQNEAQ (reference sequence). V lost 5 bases and J 8 bases, leaving 22 bases between the germline ends. The CDR3 is 16 amino acids. DNA for the CDR3: TGTGCCAGCAGCGCACAACCACTGAGGGAGTGCGATGAGCAGTTCTTC. Its protein product is CASSAQPLRECDEQFF.

The V call is TRBV5-6, the J call TRBJ2-7, with 7 positions matching TRBD1. This CDR3 is built from 15 residues. Germline CDR1 SGHDT, CDR2 YYEEEE. With V trimmed by 1 base and J by 6 bases, 10 bases remained unmatched. The DNA of the CDR3 is TGTGCCAGCAGCTTGCAGAGGGGGCGAGACGCCGAGCAGTACTTC. This translates into CASSLQRGRDAEQYF.

V is TRBV19 and J is TRBJ2-1; 9 bases fit TRBD2. The CDR3 totals 12 residues. Germline V gene lookup returns CDR1 LNHDA and CDR2 SQIVND (reference sequence). The J segment lost 11 bases and the V segment lost 8 bases, leaving 7 bases of the junction unmatched. The CDR3 DNA reads as TGTGCCAGTTATCTAGCGGGGAGACAGCAGTTCTTC. It translates to CASYLAGRQQFF. Supplemented by reference TRBV19 and TRBJ2-1, the full variable domain reads DGGITQSPKYLFRKEGQNVTLSCEQNLNHDAMYWYRQDPGQGLRLIYYSQIVNDFQKGDIAEGYSVSREKKESFPLTVTSAQKNPTAFYLCASYLAGRQQFFGPGTRLTVL.

V gene TRBV27 combines with J gene TRBJ2-5, with D possibly matching TRBD2 (7 bases). Per germline, CDR1 MNHEY and CDR2 SMNVEV (reference sequence). V shed 0 bases and J shed 1 base, with 21 bases lying between them. This CDR3 has 19 residues. In nucleotides, the CDR3 is TGTGCCAGCAGTTTATCCTGCCGGGGGGCTAGCGGTTCCCAAGAGACCCAGTACTTC. Its translation: CASSLSCRGASGSQETQYF.